Included here is one TCR beta chain sequence, with context. Alongside a J-beta primer mix, a sample-barcoded 5' primer served in a second PCR lasting roughly 7 to 11 cycles. TCRdb called the 5' RACE reads again in MiXCR, with one record for every CDR3 protein. Among approximately 1.5 million distinct CDR3 sequences listed, about 42% were seen once. This record comes from a study of blood T cells in healthy people across ages. Looked up from germline, CDR1 is SQVTM and CDR2 is ANQGSEA. V shed 6 bases and J 6 bases; nucleotides not matched to a gene: 7. This CDR3 region has 12 residues. The receptor was derived from a woman aged 18-35 years in good health. This chain connects TRBV29-1 to TRBJ1-2; 7 bases match TRBD1. The sample taken for sequencing was blood. CDR3: CSVQTGSNGYTF. The CDR3 DNA sequence: TGCAGCGTCCAGACAGGGAGCAATGGCTACACCTTC.